This T cell receptor (beta chain) was captured in a study of T-cell memory formation after mild COVID-19 (dated by TCRdb to about 2021). Concerning the study at large: TCR sequence clusters from the two donors were found to be largely donor specific. In a couple of donors, T-cell clones that expanded and contracted after mild COVID-19 were followed by sequencing TCRalpha and TCRbeta repertoires longitudinally. Two young, previously healthy adult volunteers, one female and one male, were included in the cohort. Broad study findings and their caveats: Some responding clones were found in pre-infection memory, which suggests that pre-existing cross-reactive memory T cells took part in the SARS-CoV-2 response. Whether the second-wave clones peaking on day 37 were SARS-CoV-2 specific was not confirmed. Only a couple of mild cases were covered in the study, and larger cohorts including severe cases with pre-infection samples were considered necessary. Contracting CD4+ clones appeared mostly in the CM and EM memory subsets, whereas CD8+ clones were enriched in EMRA. Balanced CD4/CD8 phenotypes were observed for clones contracting from day 15 to 85, whereas a bias towards CD4+ was observed for a second wave of clones expanding from day 15 to 37.

Sequencing was performed on an Illumina NovaSeq 6000. Using 5'RACE with constant-segment primers, TCRalpha and TCRbeta cDNA libraries were constructed, with sample barcodes and unique molecular identifiers added in the process. Trizol reagent was used to extract RNA from every sample. Library amplification was performed in two PCR steps, and a second sample barcode and Illumina TruSeq adapters were introduced in the second step. Libraries were sequenced on an Illumina NovaSeq with 2 x 150 bp paired-end reads. On the authors' methods: The reads were demultiplexed and collapsed into UMI-guided consensus sequences using migec v1.2.7. Using mixcr v2.1.11, UMI consensuses were aligned to TRA and TRB V and J templates and then assembled into clonotypes. Clonotypes were classified as expanded or contracted when called significant by both edgeR and NoisET, with noise models trained on biological replicates. For edgeR calls, the cutoffs were a false discovery rate-adjusted p below 0.01 and a log2 fold-change threshold of 1. PCA with hierarchical clustering of max-normalized trajectories of the 1000 most abundant clonotypes was used as exploratory dynamics analysis. Each responding clone was given a CD4 or CD8 phenotype based on the CD4+ and CD8+ repertoires, which had been sequenced separately. The public reads were reanalyzed by TCRdb: fastp trimming at Q25, MiXCR alignment, in-frame beta chains only. Rows matching on CDR3 protein sequence are summarized as one entry with the most common DNA and genes. The V and J calls come from TCRdb's annotation, not from the publication. Counted in this sample were 550,000 to 650,000 distinct CDR3 sequences; approximately 15% of them appeared once. The ten largest clones represent 8.1% of the sample.

CDR3 length: 15 amino acids, cysteine to phenylalanine. CDR3 DNA is the only sequence kept; it has 45 bases, read in frame from the first base. V is shortened by 5 bases, J by 1 base, and the region joining them spans 15 bases. CDR1 SGHRS and CDR2 YFSETQ were looked up in the germline V gene. Ficoll-Paque density gradient centrifugation was used to isolate PBMCs. This clonotype was seen more than once but under ten times. Its antigen remains unidentified. No per-base quality is available; no much larger clone lies one base away. The sample was PBMCs or a T cell subset sorted from them (not recorded which). The clonotype originates from an adult woman who had mild COVID-19 (a few samples of this study predate the infection). The sample titles of this study are shuffled in the database, so cell type and time point are left out; the donor was told from shared clones. The rearranged chain carries TRBV5-1 and TRBJ1-2, with a tentative D gene TRBD1 over 6 matching bases. Read as DNA, the sequence is TGCGCCAGCAGGAATGGGGGCTTGGATAACTATGGCTACACCTTC. It is translated as CASRNGGLDNYGYTF.